The clone carrying this TCR beta chain came up once. Its cognate antigen is unknown. Samples came from healthy bone marrow donors. These data come from a study of cytomegalovirus exposure and HLA in healthy donors. Findings and limits, study-wide: Per published reports, the classifier diagnosed cytomegalovirus status with high specificity and sensitivity.

Primers included in the PCR were 60 Vbeta and 13 Jbeta primers. The repertoire was sequenced with immunoSEQ multiplex PCR; TCRdb's copy has only in-frame clones and lacks some. The sample yields roughly 180,000 clones, roughly 83% seen once. Specimen: PBMCs. This clonotype was obtained from a boy aged 2 to 10 in good health and CMV-seronegative.

The CDR3 loop reads CASSLALAGGLHEQFF. The DNA of the CDR3 is TGTGCCAGCAGCTTGGCCTTGGCGGGGGGGCTCCATGAGCAGTTCTTC. The chain carries TRBV5-4 and TRBJ2-1; 9 bases line up with TRBD2. CDR1 SGHNT and CDR2 YYREEE come from the germline V gene (reference sequence). This CDR3 has 16 amino acids. Trimming removed 0 bases from V and 8 bases from J; junction bases left unmatched: 9.